The sequence of this T cell receptor beta chain was determined in a study of shared clonotypes between healthy human individuals. This CDR3 is built from 15 residues. Germline V lookup: CDR1 SGHNT, CDR2 YYREEE (reference sequence). Trimming pared 1 base from V and 3 bases from J, leaving 13 bases between. General study points: In having few donors, the study represented limited genetic and exposure-history diversity.

TCRdb's copy holds only in-frame clones and misses some; the assay was immunoSEQ multiplex PCR. The sample lists about 1.5 million clones, 98% occurring once. A word on this clone: Its target is unknown.

The clonotype was recovered from a man aged 25 to 40 in good health. The chain uses TRBV5-4 and TRBJ2-5, with a tentative D call TRBD1 (6 bases). The sample consisted of naive CD4+ T cells sorted from blood. Subset denoted: CD45RA+ positively selected. The CDR3 DNA is TGTGCCAGCAGCTTGATTCAGGGGAACAAAGAGACCCAGTACTTC. Its translation: CASSLIQGNKETQYF.